The rows below give T cell receptor beta chains drawn from one sample of a study of radiation and T cells in renal cell carcinoma. Data came from immunoSEQ multiplex PCR; TCRdb stores just in-frame clones and leaves some out. The profile covers 150,000 to 180,000 clones, with roughly 86% appearing a single time and 10% to 15% taken by the ten largest. This specimen was blood, taken from a patient whose treatment included radiotherapy and nephrectomy. These receptors all come from a woman between 45 and 65 years old with renal cell carcinoma. Both conserved end residues are part of each CDR3. D genes are given only for firm matches. Not all rows give a size; the values are once, few, many and, for expanded clones, a class.

V gene: TRBV2; D gene: .; clone size: .; J gene: TRBJ1-6; CDR3 protein: CASRTIPGPNSPLHF; CDR3 DNA: TGTGCCAGCAGAACAATCCCGGGACCGAACTCACCCCTCCACTTT
V gene: TRBV2; D gene: .; clone size: once; J gene: TRBJ1-4; CDR3 protein: CASSEDRAVGRHLFF; CDR3 DNA: TGTGCCAGCAGTGAAGATAGAGCGGTGGGCAGGCACCTGTTTTTT
V gene: TRBV18; D gene: .; clone size: .; J gene: TRBJ2-2; CDR3 protein: CASSPDMNTGELFF; CDR3 DNA: TGTGCCAGCTCACCGGACATGAACACCGGGGAGCTGTTTTTT
V gene: TRBV5-6; D gene: TRBD1; clone size: .; J gene: TRBJ2-2; CDR3 protein: CASSWTGAPYTGELFF; CDR3 DNA: TGTGCCAGCAGCTGGACAGGGGCCCCATACACCGGGGAGCTGTTTTTT
V gene: TRBV10-2; D gene: TRBD2; clone size: .; J gene: TRBJ2-5; CDR3 protein: CASRGFWGGEETQYF; CDR3 DNA: TGCGCCAGCAGGGGCTTTTGGGGGGGAGAAGAGACCCAGTACTTC
V gene: TRBV6-5; D gene: .; clone size: .; J gene: TRBJ2-3; CDR3 protein: CASSPTGNADTQYF; CDR3 DNA: TGTGCCAGCAGTCCTACAGGGAACGCAGATACGCAGTATTTT
V gene: TRBV7-3; D gene: .; clone size: few; J gene: TRBJ1-1; CDR3 protein: CASSLSARENTEAFF; CDR3 DNA: TGTGCCAGCAGCCTAAGCGCCAGGGAGAACACTGAAGCTTTCTTT
V gene: TRBV10-2; D gene: .; clone size: .; J gene: TRBJ2-1; CDR3 protein: CASSEEGNSYNEQFF; CDR3 DNA: TGCGCCAGCAGTGAAGAGGGCAACTCCTACAATGAGCAGTTCTTC
V gene: TRBV6-1; D gene: TRBD1; clone size: .; J gene: TRBJ2-3; CDR3 protein: CASSEAQTGGTDTQYF; CDR3 DNA: TGTGCCAGCAGTGAAGCGCAGACAGGGGGTACAGATACGCAGTATTTT
V gene: TRBV9; D gene: TRBD1; clone size: .; J gene: TRBJ1-4; CDR3 protein: CASSKDRANEKLFF; CDR3 DNA: TGTGCCAGCAGCAAGGACAGGGCTAATGAAAAACTGTTTTTT
V gene: TRBV6-1; D gene: .; clone size: .; J gene: TRBJ2-7; CDR3 protein: CASTHYSYEQYF; CDR3 DNA: TGTGCCAGCACGCACTACTCCTACGAGCAGTACTTC
V gene: TRBV7-9; D gene: .; clone size: .; J gene: TRBJ2-5; CDR3 protein: CASSRGRGTGAETQYF; CDR3 DNA: TGTGCCAGCAGCAGGGGGCGGGGTACTGGGGCAGAGACCCAGTACTTC
V gene: TRBV5-5; D gene: TRBD1; clone size: .; J gene: TRBJ2-7; CDR3 protein: CASSLGASGQGYEQYF; CDR3 DNA: TGTGCCAGCAGCTTGGGGGCCTCGGGACAGGGATACGAGCAGTACTTC
V gene: TRBV2; D gene: .; clone size: .; J gene: TRBJ1-6; CDR3 protein: CASSGGQPNYSPLHF; CDR3 DNA: TGTGCCAGCAGTGGAGGACAGCCCAATTATTCACCCCTCCACTTT
V gene: TRBV11-3; D gene: .; clone size: .; J gene: TRBJ2-1; CDR3 protein: CASSLAGDEQFF; CDR3 DNA: TGTGCCAGCAGCTTAGCCGGGGATGAGCAGTTCTTC
V gene: TRBV13; D gene: TRBD1; clone size: .; J gene: TRBJ2-1; CDR3 protein: CASSLVGDRGDEQFF; CDR3 DNA: TGTGCCAGCAGCTTAGTGGGTGACAGGGGGGATGAGCAGTTCTTC
V gene: TRBV7-9; D gene: TRBD1; clone size: .; J gene: TRBJ1-6; CDR3 protein: CASSTGTGGSPLHF; CDR3 DNA: TGTGCCAGCAGCACCGGGACAGGGGGATCACCCCTCCACTTT
V gene: TRBV7-8; D gene: .; clone size: .; J gene: TRBJ2-7; CDR3 protein: CASSLEGRVHEQYF; CDR3 DNA: TGTGCCAGCAGCTTAGAGGGCAGGGTCCACGAGCAGTACTTC
V gene: TRBV10-3; D gene: .; clone size: many; J gene: TRBJ2-1; CDR3 protein: CAISKDGGIYNEQFF; CDR3 DNA: TGTGCCATCAGTAAGGACGGAGGAATCTACAATGAGCAGTTCTTC
V gene: TRBV6-5; D gene: .; clone size: .; J gene: TRBJ2-7; CDR3 protein: CASSSDLAARIRF; CDR3 DNA: TGTGCCAGCAGTTCGGACTTGGCTGCGCGGATCCGTTTC
V gene: TRBV13; D gene: .; clone size: .; J gene: TRBJ1-1; CDR3 protein: CASRPTPGNTEAFF; CDR3 DNA: TGTGCCAGCAGACCGACTCCCGGCAACACTGAAGCTTTCTTT
V gene: TRBV5-6; D gene: TRBD1; clone size: .; J gene: TRBJ1-2; CDR3 protein: CASSRDRGYGYTF; CDR3 DNA: TGTGCCAGCAGCCGGGACAGGGGGTACGGCTACACCTTC
V gene: TRBV25-1; D gene: .; clone size: .; J gene: TRBJ1-2; CDR3 protein: CASSRDGGFGGYTF; CDR3 DNA: TGTGCCAGCAGTCGGGATGGGGGATTCGGAGGCTACACCTTC
V gene: TRBV19; D gene: .; clone size: .; J gene: TRBJ2-5; CDR3 protein: CASSTLLGELQETQYF; CDR3 DNA: TGTGCCAGTAGTACCCTCCTGGGGGAGTTACAAGAGACCCAGTACTTC
V gene: TRBV2; D gene: .; clone size: .; J gene: TRBJ1-2; CDR3 protein: CASSRTVYGYTF; CDR3 DNA: TGTGCCAGCAGTAGGACAGTTTATGGCTACACCTTC
V gene: TRBV6-5; D gene: .; clone size: .; J gene: TRBJ2-1; CDR3 protein: CASRYSRDYNEQFF; CDR3 DNA: TGTGCCAGCAGATACAGTAGGGATTACAATGAGCAGTTCTTC
V gene: TRBV6-4; D gene: TRBD1; clone size: .; J gene: TRBJ1-5; CDR3 protein: CASSDSTQGATGYSNQPQHF; CDR3 DNA: TGTGCCAGCAGTGACTCAACACAGGGGGCGACGGGATATAGCAATCAGCCCCAGCATTTT
V gene: TRBV2; D gene: .; clone size: .; J gene: TRBJ2-1; CDR3 protein: CATTRGQYNEQFF; CDR3 DNA: TGTGCCACTACAAGGGGACAATACAATGAGCAGTTCTTC
V gene: TRBV5-1; D gene: TRBD1; clone size: .; J gene: TRBJ1-3; CDR3 protein: CASSLTGDSSGNTIYF; CDR3 DNA: TGCGCCAGCAGCTTGACAGGGGATAGCTCTGGAAACACCATATATTTT
V gene: TRBV5-1; D gene: .; clone size: .; J gene: TRBJ2-5; CDR3 protein: CASRAGFGETQYF; CDR3 DNA: TGCGCCAGCAGGGCAGGGTTTGGAGAGACCCAGTACTTC
V gene: TRBV5-4; D gene: TRBD2; clone size: .; J gene: TRBJ2-3; CDR3 protein: CASSSTGTSGDTQYF; CDR3 DNA: TGTGCCAGCAGCTCAACCGGGACTAGCGGAGATACGCAGTATTTT
V gene: TRBV29-1; D gene: .; clone size: .; J gene: TRBJ1-2; CDR3 protein: CSVDQGYYGYTF; CDR3 DNA: TGCAGCGTGGATCAGGGGTACTATGGCTACACCTTC
V gene: TRBV20-1; D gene: .; clone size: few; J gene: TRBJ1-1; CDR3 protein: CSARGNAEAFF; CDR3 DNA: TGCAGTGCTAGAGGTAATGCTGAAGCTTTCTTT
V gene: TRBV2; D gene: .; clone size: .; J gene: TRBJ1-5; CDR3 protein: CASSEEGHRNQPQHF; CDR3 DNA: TGTGCCAGCAGTGAAGAGGGTCATCGGAATCAGCCCCAGCATTTT
V gene: TRBV7-2; D gene: .; clone size: .; J gene: TRBJ2-5; CDR3 protein: CASSRWGGESQETQYF; CDR3 DNA: TGTGCCAGCAGCCGCTGGGGCGGGGAGTCCCAAGAGACCCAGTACTTC
V gene: TRBV6-1; D gene: TRBD1; clone size: few; J gene: TRBJ2-7; CDR3 protein: CASSDIWTGKAEQYF; CDR3 DNA: TGTGCCAGCAGTGACATCTGGACAGGGAAGGCCGAGCAGTACTTC
V gene: TRBV18; D gene: .; clone size: .; J gene: TRBJ1-1; CDR3 protein: CASSLEPGPNTEAFF; CDR3 DNA: TGTGCCAGCTCACTAGAACCCGGACCGAACACTGAAGCTTTCTTT
V gene: TRBV25-1; D gene: TRBD1; clone size: .; J gene: TRBJ1-3; CDR3 protein: CASSDPGTASGNTIYF; CDR3 DNA: TGTGCCAGCAGTGACCCAGGGACAGCCTCTGGAAACACCATATATTTT
V gene: TRBV15; D gene: TRBD2; clone size: .; J gene: TRBJ2-7; CDR3 protein: CATSSGGEQYF; CDR3 DNA: TGTGCCACCAGCAGCGGGGGGGAGCAGTACTTC
V gene: TRBV7-9; D gene: TRBD1; clone size: .; J gene: TRBJ1-1; CDR3 protein: CASSLTQGSAEAFF; CDR3 DNA: TGTGCCAGCAGCTTAACACAGGGGAGTGCTGAAGCTTTCTTT
V gene: TRBV29-1; D gene: .; clone size: .; J gene: TRBJ1-2; CDR3 protein: CSVGVDGYTF; CDR3 DNA: TGCAGCGTTGGAGTTGATGGCTACACCTTC
V gene: TRBV7-2; D gene: TRBD1; clone size: .; J gene: TRBJ2-5; CDR3 protein: CASSNRQGAGETQYF; CDR3 DNA: TGTGCCAGCAGCAACCGACAGGGGGCGGGAGAGACCCAGTACTTC
V gene: TRBV7-7; D gene: TRBD2; clone size: .; J gene: TRBJ2-5; CDR3 protein: CASSQTSGKETQYF; CDR3 DNA: TGTGCTAGCAGCCAAACTAGCGGAAAAGAGACCCAGTACTTC
V gene: TRBV2; D gene: .; clone size: .; J gene: TRBJ1-1; CDR3 protein: CASKIRFLNTEAFF; CDR3 DNA: TGTGCCAGCAAGATCAGATTCCTGAACACTGAAGCTTTCTTT
V gene: TRBV15; D gene: .; clone size: .; J gene: TRBJ2-3; CDR3 protein: CATSRVYSALQIGTQYF; CDR3 DNA: TGTGCCACCAGCAGAGTGTACAGTGCCCTTCAGATTGGTACGCAGTATTTT
V gene: TRBV12-5; D gene: TRBD1; clone size: once; J gene: TRBJ1-1; CDR3 protein: CASGLADRVYTEAFF; CDR3 DNA: TGTGCTAGTGGTTTGGCGGACAGGGTATACACTGAAGCTTTCTTT
V gene: TRBV7-9; D gene: .; clone size: .; J gene: TRBJ2-5; CDR3 protein: CASSSTKSQETQYF; CDR3 DNA: TGTGCCAGCAGCTCTACTAAATCTCAAGAGACCCAGTACTTC
V gene: TRBV6-6; D gene: TRBD1; clone size: .; J gene: TRBJ2-7; CDR3 protein: CASQVNSGQIYEQYF; CDR3 DNA: TGTGCCAGCCAAGTCAACTCGGGACAGATCTACGAGCAGTACTTC